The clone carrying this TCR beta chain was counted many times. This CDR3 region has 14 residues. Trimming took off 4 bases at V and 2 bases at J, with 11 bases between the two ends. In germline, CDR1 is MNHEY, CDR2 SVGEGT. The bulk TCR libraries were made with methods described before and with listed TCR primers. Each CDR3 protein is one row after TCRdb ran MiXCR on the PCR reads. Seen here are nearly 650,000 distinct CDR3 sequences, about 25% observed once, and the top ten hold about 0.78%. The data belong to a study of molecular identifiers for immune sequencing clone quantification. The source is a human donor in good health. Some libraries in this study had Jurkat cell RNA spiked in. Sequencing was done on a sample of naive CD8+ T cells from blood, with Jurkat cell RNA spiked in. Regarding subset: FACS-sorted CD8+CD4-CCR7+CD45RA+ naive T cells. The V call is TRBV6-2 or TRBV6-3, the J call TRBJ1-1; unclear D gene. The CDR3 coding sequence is TGTGCCAGCAGTTGGACCGATGTAAACACTGAAGCTTTCTTT. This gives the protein CASSWTDVNTEAFF.